Listed below are T cell receptor beta chains from one sample, sequenced in a study of cytomegalovirus exposure and HLA in healthy donors. Measured with immunoSEQ multiplex PCR; TCRdb has only the in-frame clones, and not every one. The table shows about 170,000 clones, with roughly 86% occurring only once. Input material: PBMCs. The source is a man younger than 35 in good health and CMV-seropositive. CDR3s include the opening cysteine and the closing phenylalanine or tryptophan. D genes are given only for firm matches. Not every row has a clone size; where given, it reads once, few, many or a size class.

TRBV27	TRBD2	NA	TRBJ2-1	CASSSSGGSSYNEQFF	TGTGCCAGCAGTTCTTCTGGCGGGAGCTCCTACAATGAGCAGTTCTTC
TRBV5-6	NA	NA	TRBJ2-1	CASRWGDEQFF	TGTGCCAGCAGGTGGGGGGATGAGCAGTTCTTC
TRBV4-2	TRBD2	NA	TRBJ2-2	CASSQERTSFTGELFF	TGTGCCAGCAGCCAAGAACGGACTAGCTTCACCGGGGAGCTGTTTTTT
TRBV5-6	TRBD1	few	TRBJ1-2	CASSPPGQGFYGYTF	TGTGCCAGCAGCCCACCGGGACAGGGATTCTATGGCTACACCTTC
TRBV7-9	TRBD1	few	TRBJ1-2	CASSLAQGARGYTF	TGTGCCAGCAGCTTGGCACAGGGGGCGCGTGGCTACACCTTC
TRBV5-6	TRBD1	NA	TRBJ1-2	CASSPGGYYGYTF	TGTGCCAGCAGCCCAGGGGGCTACTATGGCTACACCTTC
TRBV9	NA	NA	TRBJ2-1	CASSVAGDIYNEQFF	TGTGCCAGCAGCGTGGCGGGGGACATTTACAATGAGCAGTTCTTC
TRBV9	TRBD1	NA	TRBJ2-2	CASTRTGTGELFF	TGTGCCAGCACCAGGACAGGGACCGGGGAGCTGTTTTTT
TRBV28	NA	NA	TRBJ2-1	CASSSRGSNEQFF	TGTGCCAGCAGTAGTAGGGGAAGCAATGAGCAGTTCTTC
TRBV7-9	NA	once	TRBJ1-1	CASSMGQMNTEAFF	TGTGCCAGCAGCATGGGACAAATGAACACTGAAGCTTTCTTT
TRBV29-1	TRBD2	NA	TRBJ2-5	CSVTGTSEETQYF	TGCAGCGTTACCGGGACTAGTGAGGAGACCCAGTACTTC